The 19 T cell receptor beta chains presented below share a single source sample, sequenced in a study of lymphopenia after photon versus proton radiotherapy. The protocol was immunoSEQ multiplex PCR, while the TCRdb copy is restricted to in-frame clones and leaves out a portion. The data contain roughly 65,000 clones, approximately 91% of them singletons. This material consisted of peripheral blood, taken from a patient treated with photon-based radiotherapy. All receptors come from a woman aged 70-85 years with pancreatic cancer.

The chain is built from TRBV11-2 and TRBJ2-7, with 9 nucleotides matching TRBD1. CDR1 SGHAT and CDR2 FQNNGV come from the germline V gene. There are 14 residues in the CDR3. J gave up 3 bases and V 3 bases, and 3 bases lay outside the gene matches. The chain's CDR3 is CASSLPGQGYEQYF. CDR3 in DNA: TGTGCCAGCAGCTTGCCGGGACAGGGCTACGAGCAGTACTTC.

The chain employs TRBV10-3 and TRBJ2-3; D uncertain. The V gene's germline CDR1 is ENHRY and CDR2 SYGVKD. V dropped 8 bases and J dropped 2 bases, with 14 bases sitting between them. The CDR3 runs 14 residues. CDR3 sequence (DNA): TGTGCCATCGCCCTCTCCGGCACCACAGATACGCAGTATTTT. Translation: CAIALSGTTDTQYF.

The V call is TRBV18, the J call TRBJ2-3, with 10 bases aligning to TRBD2. CDR1 and CDR2 from the germline V gene are KGHSH and LQKENI. Trimming at V came to 4 bases and at J to 1 base, leaving 2 bases not matched to a gene. CDR3 length equals 15 residues. This CDR3 reads CASSHGTSGTDTQYF. CDR3 coding DNA: TGTGCCAGCTCACACGGGACTAGCGGCACAGATACGCAGTATTTT.

This chain links TRBV6-6 with TRBJ2-2, with 8 bases fitting TRBD1. After removal of 8 bases from V and 1 base from J, the junction contained 9 bases not matched to a gene. CDR1 and CDR2 (germline): MNHNY, SVGAGI (reference sequence). The CDR3 is 16 amino acids. Written as DNA, the CDR3 is TGTGCCAGCGACAGGGGCCTAAACATGAACACCGGGGAGCTGTTTTTT. Protein: CASDRGLNMNTGELFF.

This rearrangement joins TRBV15 to TRBJ1-4; unclear D gene. Germline values: CDR1 LNHNV, CDR2 YYDKDF (reference sequence). This CDR3 region has 14 residues. The V end lost 1 base, the J end lost 8 bases, and 11 bases lay between the germline ends. The CDR3: CATSRGTPGEKLFF. The CDR3 nucleotides read TGTGCCACCAGCAGAGGTACCCCGGGGGAAAAACTGTTTTTT. The full variable domain, with the rest looked up from reference TRBV15 and TRBJ1-4, is DAMVIQNPRYQVTQFGKPVTLSCSQTLNHNVMYWYQQKSSQAPKLLFHYYDKDFNNEADTPDNFQSRRPNTSFCFLDIRSPGLGDTAMYLCATSRGTPGEKLFFGSGTQLSVL.

The rearrangement uses TRBV7-2 and TRBJ2-3; D gene unclear. Germline V gene lookup returns CDR1 SGHTA and CDR2 FQGNSA. This CDR3 has 17 amino acids. Trimming removed 5 bases from V and 0 bases from J, with 18 bases in between. For the CDR3, the DNA is TGTGCCAGCAGCCGAACATTCGACGGGTCTAGCACAGATACGCAGTATTTT. Its protein is CASSRTFDGSSTDTQYF. Together with reference TRBV7-2 and TRBJ2-3, the CDR3 gives the full variable domain: GAGVSQSPSNKVTEKGKDVELRCDPISGHTALYWYRQSLGQGLEFLIYFQGNSAPDKSGLPSDRFSAERTGGSVSTLTIQRTQQEDSAVYLCASSRTFDGSSTDTQYFGPGTRLTVL.

This chain links TRBV10-3 with TRBJ1-1, with D perhaps TRBD1 (6 bases). In germline, CDR1 is ENHRY, CDR2 SYGVKD. The V end lost 7 bases, the J end lost 1 base, and 10 bases lay between the germline ends. This CDR3 comprises 13 residues. For the CDR3, the DNA is TGTGCCATCAATACGGGACAGAACACTGAAGCTTTCTTT. As protein: CAINTGQNTEAFF.

The chain joins TRBV2 to TRBJ1-2; D gene uncertain. The length of the CDR3 is 13 residues. Trimming took off 5 bases at V and 8 bases at J, with 15 bases between the two ends. Germline assignment: CDR1 SNHLY and CDR2 FYNNEI. The CDR3 reads CASSLTASLGYTF. DNA for the CDR3: TGTGCCAGCAGTCTGACGGCTTCCCTGGGCTACACCTTC. Full variable domain (rest looked up from reference TRBV2 and TRBJ1-2): EPEVTQTPSHQVTQMGQEVILRCVPISNHLYFYWYRQILGQKVEFLVSFYNNEISEKSEIFDDQFSVERPDGSNFTLKIRSTKLEDSAMYFCASSLTASLGYTFGSGTRLTVV.

The chain recombines TRBV10-1 with TRBJ2-7; tentative D call: TRBD1 (6 bases). The CDR3 runs to 14 residues. V was pared by 6 bases and J by 4 bases, with 16 bases between. Per germline, CDR1 WNHNN and CDR2 SYGVQD (reference sequence). The CDR3 loop is CASSPGTPSYEQYF. CDR3 sequence (DNA): TGCGCCAGCAGCCCCGGGACACCCTCTTACGAGCAGTACTTC.

The chain carries TRBV4-2 and TRBJ2-1, with TRBD2 identical over 8 bases. V dropped 0 bases and J dropped 7; count of bases not matched to a gene: 8. CDR1 is LGHNA and CDR2 is YNFKEQ in the germline V gene. The CDR3 covers 16 residues. CDR3 bases: TGTGCCAGCAGCCAAGATGGGGGACTAGTCGGTAATGAGCAGTTCTTC. It translates to CASSQDGGLVGNEQFF.

The chain uses TRBV2 and TRBJ2-1, with D unresolved. The CDR3 is made up of 10 amino acids. Between the trimmed V and J ends, which lost 4 bases and 10 bases, there was a span of 5 bases. Per germline, CDR1 SNHLY and CDR2 FYNNEI. Here the CDR3 DNA reads TGTGCCAGCAGTGTTATGGAGCAGTTCTTC. Amino acids: CASSVMEQFF.

The V gene is TRBV9, the J gene TRBJ1-1, with 11 nucleotides matching TRBD1. The CDR3 runs to 16 residues. Germline V gene lookup returns CDR1 SGDLS and CDR2 YYNGEE. The junction had 7 bases not matched to a gene; V was cut back by 2 bases and J by 4 bases. CDR3: CASSVWTGGSATEAFF. As DNA, the CDR3 is TGTGCCAGCAGCGTCTGGACAGGGGGCTCCGCCACTGAAGCTTTCTTT.

The gene calls are TRBV28 and TRBJ1-5; 7 bases align to TRBD1. This CDR3 contains 16 residues. CDR1 and CDR2 (germline): MDHEN, SYDVKM. Germline trimming cut 5 bases from V and 1 base from J; bases unmatched to any gene: 8. Here the CDR3 DNA reads TGTGCCAGCAGTCCCGGCCGGACAGGAAGCAATCAGCCCCAGCATTTT. It is translated as CASSPGRTGSNQPQHF.

This clone came up once. This rearrangement joins TRBV28 to TRBJ2-1; TRBD2 aligns across 7 bases. Looked up from germline, CDR1 is MDHEN and CDR2 is SYDVKM. This CDR3 spans 14 amino acids. V gave up 6 bases and J gave up 5 bases; unmatched junction bases: 7. In DNA, the CDR3 is TGTGCCAGCAGCTGGGACTACTACAACAATGAGCAGTTCTTC. Translation: CASSWDYYNNEQFF.

This rearrangement joins TRBV28 to TRBJ2-5; 10 bases map to TRBD2. The length of the CDR3 is 16 residues. With 5 bases clipped from V and 2 bases from J, the junction kept 8 bases outside the gene matches. CDR1 is MDHEN and CDR2 is SYDVKM in the germline V gene. CDR3 DNA: TGTGCCAGCAGTCCTCAGCGGGGGGGGAGGCAAGAGACCCAGTACTTC. Protein sequence: CASSPQRGGRQETQYF.

The chain employs TRBV10-3 and TRBJ1-1; TRBD1 might be the D (6 bases). This CDR3 is 14 amino acids long. CDR1 is ENHRY and CDR2 is SYGVKD in the germline V gene. V lost 4 bases, J lost 4 bases, and 13 bases lay in between. CDR3 sequence (DNA): TGTGCCATCAGTGGGGGGCAGGTCGGCACTGAAGCTTTCTTT. This translates into CAISGGQVGTEAFF.

This clone came up once. This chain connects TRBV7-9 to TRBJ2-5; TRBD1 matches at 7 bases. The CDR3 is 15 amino acids. The germline V gene has CDR1 SEHNR and CDR2 FQNEAQ (reference sequence). V dropped 3 bases and J dropped 5; count of bases not matched to a gene: 9. In DNA, the CDR3 is TGTGCCAGCAGCTTGGGACAGTCGCGGCAGGAGACCCAGTACTTC. Protein sequence: CASSLGQSRQETQYF.

The J gene is TRBJ2-7, the V gene TRBV7-9; 11 bases are a match to TRBD1. Germline CDR1 SEHNR, CDR2 FQNEAQ (reference sequence). The CDR3 runs to 17 residues. V lost 1 base and J lost 0; bases outside the gene matches: 5. In DNA form, the CDR3 reads TGTGCCAGCAGCTTAGGGCAAGGGACAGGGGGCTCCTACGAGCAGTACTTC. This sequence encodes CASSLGQGTGGSYEQYF.

This chain connects TRBV7-2 to TRBJ2-7; D unclear. In germline, CDR1 is SGHTA, CDR2 FQGNSA. V lost 0 bases to trimming and J lost 3 bases, with 3 bases between them. The CDR3 spans 12 residues. CDR3 amino acids: CASSLADYEQYF. In DNA form, the CDR3 reads TGTGCCAGCAGCTTAGCTGACTACGAGCAGTACTTC.